The 23 T cell receptor beta chains presented below share a single source sample, sequenced in a study of identical twins. TCRdb passed the 5' RACE reads through MiXCR, listing each CDR3 protein once. In the table there are roughly 220,000 distinct CDR3 sequences, 5.5% to 7.5% of which are singletons. The same sample was also studied in work on T cells expressing NK-cell markers.

The sample comprised CD8+ T cells sorted from blood. Receptors originate from a woman between 18 and 30 years old in good health.

This clonotype has a handful of counts. This chain connects TRBV4-2 to TRBJ2-7; D is tentatively TRBD1 or TRBD2 (5 bases each). CDR3 length: 14 amino acids. Trimming pared 1 base from V and 6 bases from J, leaving 13 bases between. From germline, CDR1 is LGHNA and CDR2 YNFKEQ. The DNA for the CDR3 is TGTGCCAGCAGCCAAGGGCAGATTGGGGGCGAGCAGTACTTC. This translates into CASSQGQIGGEQYF.

This clonotype was picked up many times. The chain employs TRBV12-3 or TRBV12-4 and TRBJ2-3; D is perhaps TRBD2 (6 bases). CDR3 size: 14 residues. V shed 3 bases and J shed 2 bases, with 9 bases lying between them. CDR3: CASSLAGLTDTQYF. The CDR3 nucleotides are TGTGCCAGCAGTTTGGCGGGGCTCACAGATACGCAGTATTTT.

V gene TRBV6-2 or TRBV6-3 combines with J gene TRBJ2-7, with D hard to call. Germline V CDR1 and CDR2: MNHEY, SVGEGT. Trimming left V 6 bases short and J 5 bases short, with 17 bases between. The CDR3 consists of 14 residues. Here the CDR3 DNA reads TGTGCCAGCAGGCCTCTCCTGGGTAACGACGAGCAGTACTTC. Its protein product is CASRPLLGNDEQYF.

This clonotype was counted only a few times. This chain connects TRBV6-1 to TRBJ2-7, with 7 bases aligning to TRBD1. The CDR3 loop spans 16 amino acids. The ends lost 6 bases at V and 0 bases at J; junction bases unmatched: 11. Germline values: CDR1 MNHNS, CDR2 SASEGT. As DNA, the CDR3 is TGTGCCAGCAGGGGATTCGGGACAGCCAGCTCCTACGAGCAGTACTTC. It codes for CASRGFGTASSYEQYF.

The genes are TRBV13 and TRBJ2-3; a weak D match, TRBD2 (6 bases). The CDR3 covers 19 residues. Trimming took off 7 bases at V and 2 bases at J, with 28 bases between the two ends. The germline gives CDR1 PRHDT, CDR2 FYEKMQ (reference sequence). In nucleotides, the CDR3 is TGTGCCAGCAACCCCCGAGTGGAGGGAGGCCCCAAGGACACAGATACGCAGTATTTT. This translates into CASNPRVEGGPKDTDTQYF.

The J gene is TRBJ2-5, the V gene TRBV7-2, with 9 bases fitting TRBD1. The CDR3 consists of 16 residues. Germline lookup yields CDR1 SGHTA and CDR2 FQGNSA. Trimming cost V 4 bases and J 5 bases; bases outside gene matches: 11. CDR3 protein: CASSWPGQGVWETQYF. DNA for the CDR3: TGTGCCAGCAGCTGGCCGGGACAGGGCGTTTGGGAGACCCAGTACTTC.

This clonotype showed up just a few times. CDR3 in DNA: TGTGCCAGCAGGCCCCCCACAGGGGCGGGGAGGGATGAGCAGTTCTTC. It encodes CASRPPTGAGRDEQFF. The chain has TRBV12-3 or TRBV12-4 and TRBJ2-1; D tentatively reads TRBD1 or TRBD2 (7 bases each). The CDR3 extends over 16 amino acids. Trimming took off 6 bases at V and 8 bases at J, with 23 bases between the two ends.

This clonotype was recorded at least ten times. The chain links TRBV5-1 to TRBJ1-1; possible D gene TRBD1, 5 bases. Germline V lookup: CDR1 SGHRS, CDR2 YFSETQ. V dropped 6 bases and J dropped 7 bases, with 19 bases sitting between them. CDR3 size: 14 residues. The DNA of the CDR3 is TGCGCCAGCACCCTACACGGGGCAACAGGTGAAGCTTTCTTT. It translates to CASTLHGATGEAFF.

This clonotype has just a few counts. The chain joins TRBV6-5 to TRBJ2-1; no firm D call. Trimming shortened V by 0 bases and J by 3 bases, and 12 bases separated the two germline ends. This CDR3 region has 16 residues. Germline V gives CDR1 MNHEY, CDR2 SVGAGI. DNA of the CDR3: TGTGCCAGCAGTTACTCTAACAGTCTTCACTACAATGAGCAGTTCTTC. Protein sequence: CASSYSNSLHYNEQFF.

This clonotype was counted between two and nine times. This chain links TRBV7-8 with TRBJ2-3; D is unresolved. The CDR3 loop spans 15 amino acids. V was pared by 0 bases and J by 14 bases, with 21 bases between. Per germline, CDR1 SGHVS and CDR2 FQNEAQ. The CDR3 region is CASSLAWLVISVRYF. The CDR3 DNA reads TGTGCCAGCAGCTTAGCATGGCTAGTAATCTCAGTTAGGTATTTT.

A few counts support this clonotype. The CDR3 region is CSARDHRDQTDTQYF. CDR3 DNA sequence: TGCAGTGCTAGAGATCACCGCGACCAGACAGATACGCAGTATTTT. The chain carries TRBV20-1 and TRBJ2-3; no reliable D call. Per the germline V gene, CDR1 is DFQATT and CDR2 is SNEGSKA (reference sequence). Deletions cut 0 bases from V and 3 bases from J, with 13 bases between. CDR3 length: 15 residues.

This clonotype was observed many times. This chain connects TRBV5-1 to TRBJ2-1; 7 bases are a match to TRBD2. The V gene end was trimmed by 1 base and the J gene end by 0 bases; junction bases not matched to a gene: 7. The CDR3 has 17 amino acids. Germline CDR1 SGHRS, CDR2 YFSETQ. CDR3 nucleotide sequence: TGCGCCAGCAGCTTGCGGGTCGCGGGGGACTCCTACAATGAGCAGTTCTTC. It specifies CASSLRVAGDSYNEQFF.

A few counts support this clonotype. This rearrangement joins TRBV9 to TRBJ1-1, with D possibly TRBD1 on 6 matching bases. V gave up 3 bases and J gave up 7 bases, with 13 bases separating them. CDR1 is SGDLS and CDR2 is YYNGEE in the germline V gene. CDR3 size: 13 residues. CDR3 residues: CASSAYQGGEAFF. Written as DNA, the CDR3 is TGTGCCAGCAGCGCCTACCAAGGGGGTGAAGCTTTCTTT.

In its sample, this clonotype was seen a few times. J is TRBJ2-1 and V is TRBV3-1; tentative D call: TRBD2 (7 bases). The CDR3 totals 18 residues. CDR1 and CDR2 from the germline V gene are LGHDT and YNNKEL (reference sequence). Trimming pared 1 base from V and 8 bases from J, leaving 24 bases between. The CDR3 DNA reads as TGTGCCAGCAGCCAAGGGGTGGTGCGGGGGCCGCGGTGGGATGAGCAGTTCTTC. The encoded protein is CASSQGVVRGPRWDEQFF.

This clonotype was seen a few times. The CDR3 spells CASSRQGAHIPGELFF. The CDR3 DNA reads TGTGCCAGCAGCCGACAGGGGGCGCACATTCCCGGGGAGCTGTTTTTT. V and J are TRBV12-3 or TRBV12-4 and TRBJ2-2; 10 positions match TRBD1. V lost 6 bases, J lost 6 bases, and 10 bases stayed unmatched. The CDR3 extends over 16 amino acids.

This clonotype appeared many times. The V gene is TRBV5-5, the J gene TRBJ2-3; 8 nucleotides line up with TRBD1. The CDR3 consists of 15 residues. Germline CDR1 is SGHKS and CDR2 is YYEKEE (reference sequence). V shed 4 bases, J shed 3 bases, and the junction held 7 bases outside the gene matches. CDR3 coding DNA: TGTGCCAGCAGCCCTACAGGGGGTGTTACAGATACGCAGTATTTT. This codes for CASSPTGGVTDTQYF.

Ten or more counts support this clonotype. This rearrangement joins TRBV5-1 to TRBJ2-1, with D possibly TRBD2 on 6 matching bases. Germline V gene sequence: CDR1 SGHRS, CDR2 YFSETQ. The V end was cut by 1 base, the J end by 5 bases, with 10 bases between. The CDR3 totals 14 residues. This chain's CDR3 is CASSLTLANNEQFF. The CDR3 nucleotides are TGCGCCAGCAGCTTGACACTAGCCAACAATGAGCAGTTCTTC.

This clonotype was detected a few times. V gene TRBV6-6 combines with J gene TRBJ1-1, with a weak D call TRBD1 (5 bases). The V and J ends lost 11 bases and 5 bases respectively, with 12 bases between them. The CDR3 loop spans 11 amino acids. CDR1 is MNHNY and CDR2 is SVGAGI in the germline V gene (reference sequence). CDR3 DNA sequence: TGTGCCGCGATCGGGGGAACTGAAGCTTTCTTT. This translates into CAAIGGTEAFF.

The genes are TRBV7-9 and TRBJ2-1, with unresolved D. The CDR3 covers 14 residues. V shed 1 base and J shed 8 bases, with 12 bases lying between them. Germline assignment: CDR1 SEHNR and CDR2 FQNEAQ (reference sequence). CDR3 residues: CASSLGSIAYEQFF. For the CDR3, the DNA is TGTGCCAGCAGCTTAGGATCGATCGCTTATGAGCAGTTCTTC.

This clonotype was counted between two and nine times. This chain joins TRBV9 and TRBJ1-2, with 10 nucleotides matching TRBD1. CDR1 and CDR2 from the germline V gene are SGDLS and YYNGEE. V gave up 0 bases and J gave up 8 bases; unmatched junction bases: 7. This CDR3 has 15 amino acids. The CDR3, as DNA: TGTGCCAGCAGCGTAGGGGACAGGGGATTCCAGGGCTACACCTTC. This encodes CASSVGDRGFQGYTF.

This clonotype rates as medium-sized (0.01 to 0.1%). The rearrangement links TRBV5-1 to TRBJ1-1; 8 nucleotides agree with TRBD1. Germline CDR1 reads SGHRS; CDR2 reads YFSETQ. The length of the CDR3 is 12 residues. J gave up 3 bases and V 5 bases, and 0 bases lay outside the gene matches. The CDR3 reads CASRDRDTEAFF. CDR3 DNA sequence: TGCGCCAGCAGGGACAGGGACACTGAAGCTTTCTTT.

The table lists this clonotype with many counts. The V gene is TRBV6-5, the J gene TRBJ2-5; no firm D call. There are 11 residues in the CDR3. CDR1 MNHEY and CDR2 SVGAGI come from the germline V gene. Trimming stripped 0 bases from V and 7 bases from J, with 3 bases between. The CDR3 region is CASSYSGTQYF. As DNA, the CDR3 is TGTGCCAGCAGTTACTCGGGGACCCAGTACTTC.

The genes are TRBV12-3 or TRBV12-4 and TRBJ2-1; D call uncertain. The length of the CDR3 is 13 residues. V was clipped by 7 bases and J by 1 base, with 8 bases between them. CDR3 amino acids: CASTFGSYNEQFF. As DNA, the CDR3 is TGTGCCAGCACCTTTGGGTCCTACAATGAGCAGTTCTTC.